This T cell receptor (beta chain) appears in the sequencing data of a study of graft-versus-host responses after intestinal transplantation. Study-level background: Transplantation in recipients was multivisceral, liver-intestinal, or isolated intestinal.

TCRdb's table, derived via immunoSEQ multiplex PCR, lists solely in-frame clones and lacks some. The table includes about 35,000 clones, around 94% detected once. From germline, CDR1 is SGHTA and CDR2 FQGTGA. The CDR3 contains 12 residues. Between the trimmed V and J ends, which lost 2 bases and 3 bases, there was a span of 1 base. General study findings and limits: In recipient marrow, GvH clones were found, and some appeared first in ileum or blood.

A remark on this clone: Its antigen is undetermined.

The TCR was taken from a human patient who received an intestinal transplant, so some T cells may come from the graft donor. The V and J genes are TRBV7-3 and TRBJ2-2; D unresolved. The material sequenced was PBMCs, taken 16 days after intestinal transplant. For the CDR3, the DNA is TGTGCCAGCAGCTTAGACACCGGGGAGCTGTTTTTT. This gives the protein CASSLDTGELFF.